The rows below give T cell receptor beta chains drawn from one sample of a study of CD8 T cells in ankylosing spondylitis. Each CDR3 protein is one row after TCRdb ran MiXCR on the 5' RACE reads. The repertoire has fewer than 550,000 distinct CDR3 sequences, about 5% of them found once; the top ten carry roughly 3.3%. The sequencing input was blood, either unsorted or a sorted T cell fraction (not recorded which). The receptor source for this set is a male donor with ankylosing spondylitis. CDR3s include the opening cysteine and the closing phenylalanine or tryptophan.

v_gene	j_gene	CDR3aa
TRBV7-7	TRBJ2-5	CASSRKQGTETQYF
TRBV7-9	TRBJ2-7	CASSLLWPEGLYEQYF
TRBV5-1	TRBJ2-1	CASSSGTSGGYNEQFF
TRBV20-1	TRBJ2-7	CSAAPGLAGGEQYF
TRBV5-1	TRBJ1-4	CASSIVGGCEKLFF
TRBV6-1	TRBJ1-2	CASSDTASRVAIYGYTF
TRBV28	TRBJ1-4	CASSDSGPGEKLFF
TRBV6-1	TRBJ2-2	CASSAFRQNTGELFF
TRBV7-2	TRBJ1-4	CASSLDWETTNEKLFF
TRBV20-1	TRBJ2-7	CSALPSTTYEQYF
TRBV7-2	TRBJ2-1	CASSFQGGSSNEQFF
TRBV6-6	TRBJ1-2	CASSGANYGYTF
TRBV2	TRBJ1-6	CASSRGQRNSPLHF
TRBV15	TRBJ1-6	CATSRVRLGGSPLHF
TRBV29-1	TRBJ2-7	CSVQEGPYEQYF
TRBV29-1	TRBJ2-3	CSVVPSLTDTQYF
TRBV20-1	TRBJ2-1	CSAGGTSGGTYNEQFF
TRBV7-6	TRBJ1-5	CASSLRQGWQPQHF
TRBV20-1	TRBJ2-5	CSVAPPLGARTYQETQYF
TRBV3-1	TRBJ2-2	CASQTGANTGELFF
TRBV10-3	TRBJ2-7	CAISEVGTGAFRSSYEQYF
TRBV7-9	TRBJ2-6	CASSHGGSSGANVLTF
TRBV20-1	TRBJ1-6	CSARDRDRGDSPLHF
TRBV5-8	TRBJ1-5	CASSGDRASNQPQHF
TRBV12-3/TRBV12-4	TRBJ2-2	CASRYRSGELFF
TRBV18	TRBJ1-2	CASSLDAYGYTF
TRBV11-2	TRBJ1-6	CASRRQGNSPLHF
TRBV5-1	TRBJ2-6	CASGAWRGTDKYSSGANVLTF
TRBV7-6	TRBJ2-1	CASSQLAGGTNEQFF
TRBV9	TRBJ2-2	CASSPRGPDTGELFF
TRBV6-1	TRBJ1-4	CASILRGRTNEKLFF
TRBV12-3/TRBV12-4	TRBJ2-7	CASRYSGEQYF
TRBV7-8	TRBJ2-6	CASSPRSRSSGANVLTF
TRBV28	TRBJ1-1	CASTRVWGRSLNTEAFF
TRBV20-1	TRBJ2-1	CSARDDSIVRSYNEQFF
TRBV7-2	TRBJ2-3	CASRGLAGVRTDTQYF
TRBV11-2	TRBJ2-5	CASSFFGKETQYF
TRBV7-2	TRBJ1-1	CASSSHWTNTEAFF
TRBV19	TRBJ1-5	CASSPLFSNQPQHF
TRBV5-1	TRBJ2-7	CASSRQDSYEQYF
TRBV6-1	TRBJ1-1	CASSDHRPYTEAFF
TRBV12-3/TRBV12-4	TRBJ1-2	CASTLVRGDYTF
TRBV6-1	TRBJ2-7	CASSRAGAPEQYF
TRBV5-1	TRBJ1-4	CASSSIGGEKLFF
TRBV6-1	TRBJ2-2	CASSETMVYTGELFF
TRBV5-1	TRBJ2-1	CASTLLPRGGTNNEQFF
TRBV9	TRBJ2-2	CASSVGGGVARELFF
TRBV11-2	TRBJ2-7	CASTGYTARRASRSAYEQYF
TRBV19	TRBJ1-5	CASQPDRGTQPQHF
TRBV9	TRBJ1-2	CASSNRDGYGYTF
TRBV6-5	TRBJ2-5	CASSYSTGVTQETQYF